This T cell receptor (beta chain) was recorded in a study of identical twins. Notes on the study in general: There were fewer insertions in abundant cord blood beta clonotypes, but memory repertoires showed no such pattern.

This clonotype was seen a few times. What it binds is not known. Unique molecular identifiers were present on cDNA, and template switching added a universal primer site. MiXCR, run by TCRdb on the 5' RACE reads, gives a single entry per CDR3 protein. Of more than 600,000 distinct CDR3 sequences in the sample, about 18% are singletons; the top ten hold about 12%. The germline V gene has CDR1 SQVTM and CDR2 ANQGSEA. V was clipped by 4 bases and J by 3 bases, with 10 bases between them. This CDR3 is 13 amino acids long. This same sample was also part of a study on T cells expressing NK-cell markers. That paper states: The eight sequenced donors comprised seven who were HCMV-seropositive and one who was seronegative. The CD3+CD56-NKG2C+ fraction of several donors was likewise dominated by these clonotypes.

The sequence was obtained from a woman aged 18-29 years in good health. The rearrangement uses TRBV29-1 and TRBJ1-5; tentatively, D is TRBD1 (6 bases). Specimen: PBMCs. The CDR3 coding sequence is TGCAGCGTTGGCAGGGGAGTCAATCAGCCCCAGCATTTT. This translates into CSVGRGVNQPQHF.